These 3 T cell receptor beta chains were sequenced from one sample in a study of cytomegalovirus exposure and HLA in healthy donors. Researchers ran the PCR with 60 Vbeta and 13 Jbeta primers. Using immunoSEQ multiplex PCR, the repertoire was profiled, and TCRdb retains in-frame clones only, with some absent. The sample consists of 210,000 or so clones, less than 85% of them appearing once. The source material was PBMCs. These receptors all stem from a girl aged 2-9 years in good health and CMV-seronegative.

The genes are TRBV19 and TRBJ1-1; D is ambiguous. V lost 3 bases and J lost 2, with 10 bases in between. Per germline, CDR1 LNHDA and CDR2 SQIVND (reference sequence). CDR3 size: 14 residues. The CDR3 is CASSIEGVNTEAFF. In DNA, the CDR3 is TGTGCCAGTAGTATTGAGGGTGTAAACACTGAAGCTTTCTTT.

The chain has TRBV12-2 and TRBJ2-7; the D segment call TRBD2 is taken from the table without a DNA check. TRBV12-2 counts as a pseudogene. The CDR3 covers 13 residues. Here the CDR3 DNA reads TGTGCAAGTCGCTCGTCACTCTCCTACGAGCAGTACTTC. Its translation: CASRSSLSYEQYF.

About this clone: Germline and junction disagree at one end, which may indicate a read error. The V gene is TRBV13, the J gene TRBJ2-1; 8 bases line up with TRBD2. The length of the CDR3 is 16 residues. CDR1 PRHDT and CDR2 FYEKMQ come from the germline V gene (reference sequence). The DNA of the CDR3 is TGTGCCAGCAGCCTAGGACTAGCAGTCGTAGACAATGAGCAGTTCTTC. Its protein product is CASSLGLAVVDNEQFF.